In this sample, the clone carrying this TCR beta chain turned up many times. The data stem from a study of blood T cell repertoires in COVID-19. Germline V gene data show CDR1 as SGHNT and CDR2 as YYREEE (reference sequence). Trimming shortened V by 2 bases and J by 5 bases, and 13 bases separated the two germline ends. The CDR3 totals 14 residues. Produced via immunoSEQ multiplex PCR; TCRdb's table is partial and in-frame only. Of 200,000 to 250,000 clones in the sample, around 90% are singletons; the top ten hold about 6.3%. This sequence originates from a man aged 55 to 69 who had recovered from COVID-19. Material: peripheral blood. V and J are TRBV5-4 and TRBJ1-2; D is perhaps TRBD1 (5 bases). For the CDR3, the DNA is TGTGCCAGCAGCTTTTCTGGGGGGGGATATGGCTACACCTTC. It translates to CASSFSGGGYGYTF. Full variable domain (missing parts from reference TRBV5-4 and TRBJ1-2): ETGVTQSPTHLIKTRGQQVTLRCSSQSGHNTVSWYQQALGQGPQFIFQYYREEENGRGNFPPRFSGLQFPNYSSELNVNALELDDSALYLCASSFSGGGYGYTFGSGTRLTVV.